The rows below give T cell receptor beta chains drawn from one sample of a study of follicular helper T cells after annual influenza vaccination. Profiling relied on immunoSEQ multiplex PCR, and the TCRdb table lists in-frame clones only, not all of them. The sample lists more than 9,000 clones, roughly 80% occurring once. The sequencing used CXCR5+ CD38- circulating T follicular helper cells from blood, collected 7 days after influenza vaccination. Receptors originate from an adult who received the influenza vaccine. CDR3s include the opening cysteine and the closing phenylalanine or tryptophan. The D gene is left open where the match is weak. A row's size may be missing; if present it is once, few, many or a size class.

TRBV30	TRBJ2-2	-	TRBD1	16	TGTGCCTGGAGGTTTCCTTGGACAGGGCGCACCGGGGAGCTGTTTTTT	CAWRFPWTGRTGELFF
TRBV5-4	TRBJ1-6	-	TRBD1	14	TGTGCCAGCAGAAGGGACAGGGAGGGTTCACCCCTCCACTTT	CASRRDREGSPLHF
TRBV11-2	TRBJ2-1	-	TRBD2	15	TGTGCCAGCAGACCAACTAGCGGGGGTAACAATGAGCAGTTCTTC	CASRPTSGGNNEQFF
TRBV28	TRBJ1-2	-	-	14	TGTGCCAGCAGTTCCATACAGGTTGGGTATGGCTACACCTTC	CASSSIQVGYGYTF
TRBV5-5	TRBJ2-1	-	TRBD2	15	TGTGCCAGCAGCTTGACTAGCGGGGTGAACAATGAGCAGTTCTTC	CASSLTSGVNNEQFF
TRBV19	TRBJ1-2	few	-	11	TGTGCCAGTACGAGAGGGAATGGCTACACCTTC	CASTRGNGYTF
TRBV6-5	TRBJ2-1	-	-	14	TGTGCCAGCAGTCCCCCCGGGGGACCGCGTGAGCAGTTCTTC	CASSPPGGPREQFF
TRBV28	TRBJ1-2	-	-	15	TGTGCCAGCAGTACCCTTGGACATGCTAACTATGGCTACACCTTC	CASSTLGHANYGYTF
TRBV19	TRBJ2-5	-	TRBD1	14	TGTGCCAGTAGTATATCCAGGGGGACGAAGACCCAGTACTTC	CASSISRGTKTQYF
TRBV4-2	TRBJ2-7	-	TRBD2	13	TGTGCCAGCAGCCAGGAAGGGGCGGGGGGGCAGTACTTC	CASSQEGAGGQYF
TRBV5-1	TRBJ2-1	-	-	15	TGCGCCAGCAGCTTGCATGCTGGGGAGAACAATGAGCAGTTCTTC	CASSLHAGENNEQFF
TRBV7-9	TRBJ2-5	-	TRBD2	15	TGTGCCAGCAGCCGGGGCGGGGGAGTCAAAGAGACCCAGTACTTC	CASSRGGGVKETQYF
TRBV10-1	TRBJ1-3	few	-	15	TGCGCCAGCAGTGACGGACTGCGCTCTGGAAACACCATATATTTT	CASSDGLRSGNTIYF
TRBV5-1	TRBJ2-1	-	-	13	TGCGCCAGCAGCGTAGTGACAGACAATGAGCAGTTCTTC	CASSVVTDNEQFF
TRBV30	TRBJ2-1	once	-	13	TGTGCCTGGAGTTCCTCCGGGCCCCCTCGGCAGTTCTTC	CAWSSSGPPRQFF
TRBV19	TRBJ2-7	-	-	13	TGTGCCAGTAGCATCGTCTTCGGCGGCGAGCAGTACTTC	CASSIVFGGEQYF
TRBV15	TRBJ2-7	-	-	13	TGTGCCACCAGCAGAGATTTCGGCTACGAGCAGTACTTC	CATSRDFGYEQYF
TRBV29-1	TRBJ2-2	-	TRBD1	12	TGCAGCGTAAGGACAGGGGGACGGGAGCTGTTTTTT	CSVRTGGRELFF
TRBV27	TRBJ2-3	few	TRBD2	15	TGTGCCAGCAGTTTAAGTGCGGGGGGGCCAGATACGCAGTATTTT	CASSLSAGGPDTQYF
TRBV7-9	TRBJ2-3	-	-	12	TGTGCCAGCAGCCGGGCAGGGGATACGCAGTATTTT	CASSRAGDTQYF
TRBV5-5	TRBJ2-7	-	-	14	TGTGCCAGCAGCTTGGGGGGCGAGTCCTACGAGCAGTACTTC	CASSLGGESYEQYF
TRBV18	TRBJ2-3	-	-	14	TGTGCCAGCTCACCCGACTTGGCCACAGATACGCAGTATTTT	CASSPDLATDTQYF
TRBV10-2	TRBJ2-2	-	TRBD1	15	TGCGCCACCACGGGACAGCGCCCGAACACCGGGGAGCTGTTTTTT	CATTGQRPNTGELFF
TRBV19	TRBJ2-1	-	-	16	TGTGCCAGTAGTACCGTCCAGGACTCCCGTAACAAAGAGCAGTTCTTC	CASSTVQDSRNKEQFF
TRBV28	TRBJ2-5	-	-	13	TGTGCCAGCACAGAGCCCCGAGACGAGACCCAGTACTTC	CASTEPRDETQYF
TRBV5-1	TRBJ2-1	-	-	15	TGCGCCAGCAGCTTGGGGGTGGGGGGTTTCGGTGAGCAGTTCTTC	CASSLGVGGFGEQFF
TRBV27	TRBJ1-2	-	-	13	TGTGCCAGCAGTTTGCGGGGGGACTATGGCTACACCTTC	CASSLRGDYGYTF
TRBV20-1	TRBJ2-1	-	-	11	TGCAGTGCTGAAGCCCAAAATGAGCAGTTCTTC	CSAEAQNEQFF
TRBV28	TRBJ2-1	-	TRBD2	14	TGTGCCAGCAGTTTCTTCACCGGGGGGATGGAGCAGTTCTTC	CASSFFTGGMEQFF
TRBV5-1	TRBJ2-7	-	TRBD2	14	TGCGCCAGCAGCCGACTAGCGGGGGGCTACGAGCAGTACTTC	CASSRLAGGYEQYF
TRBV7-9	TRBJ2-6	-	-	15	TGTGCCAGCAGCTTAGGGGTCGGGGATGCCAACGTCCTGACTTTC	CASSLGVGDANVLTF
TRBV20-1	TRBJ1-1	-	-	11	TGCAGTGCTAGGCCTATCGAGATGGCTTTCTTT	CSARPIEMAFF
TRBV18	TRBJ1-5	-	TRBD1	13	TGTGCCAGCTCACCTACAGGGGATCAACCCCAGCATTTT	CASSPTGDQPQHF
TRBV6-5	TRBJ2-3	-	-	15	TGTGCCAGCAGTTACAGGGGGTTAAGCACAGATACGCAGTATTTT	CASSYRGLSTDTQYF
TRBV7-8	TRBJ2-7	-	-	14	TGTGCCAGCAGCCCCCCCGGGGGGCGCGACGAGCAGTACTTC	CASSPPGGRDEQYF
TRBV29-1	TRBJ1-1	-	TRBD1	16	TGCAGCGTTGGCGGAGGGGGCGGTAGGGTGAACACTGAAGCTTTCTTT	CSVGGGGGRVNTEAFF
TRBV5-8	TRBJ2-5	-	TRBD1	15	TGTGCCAGCAGCGCGGGACAGGGGAGTGGGGAGACCCAGTACTTC	CASSAGQGSGETQYF
TRBV5-5	TRBJ2-5	-	TRBD2	14	TGTGCCAGCAGCGTTTGGGGGGGGCAAGAGACCCAGTACTTC	CASSVWGGQETQYF
TRBV5-4	TRBJ1-2	few	-	14	TGTGCCAGCAGCTTGATGTTAACTTCAGGTGGCTACACCTTC	CASSLMLTSGGYTF
TRBV18	TRBJ2-3	-	TRBD1	14	TGTGCCAGCTCCCGGACAGGGGGACCAGATACGCAGTATTTT	CASSRTGGPDTQYF
TRBV6-5	TRBJ1-1	-	-	14	TGTGCCACCTCCCTGAGGGATATGAACACTGAAGCTTTCTTT	CATSLRDMNTEAFF
TRBV2	TRBJ1-2	few	TRBD1	14	TGTGCCAGCAGTGCCTGGACAGGGGGCTTGGGCTACACCTTC	CASSAWTGGLGYTF
TRBV19	TRBJ2-1	few	TRBD1	15	TGTGCCAGTAATCCAACCTGGGCCTCAGGGGGTGAACAGTTCTTC	CASNPTWASGGEQFF
TRBV6-5	TRBJ2-3	-	TRBD2	14	TGTGCCAGCAGTAGCGGGGGCCTCACAGATACGCAGTATTTT	CASSSGGLTDTQYF
TRBV19	TRBJ1-1	-	-	13	TGTGCCACCGAACGGACGGCAAACACTGAAGCTTTCTTT	CATERTANTEAFF
TRBV21-1	TRBJ1-6	-	-	16	TGTGCCAGCAGCAAAAACGGACAGGGGACTAATTCACCCCTCCACTTT	CASSKNGQGTNSPLHF
TRBV29-1	TRBJ1-2	-	-	13	TGCAGCGTTGAAGAAGGAGGCCAACAGGGCTACACCTTC	CSVEEGGQQGYTF
TRBV29-1	TRBJ1-2	-	TRBD1	11	TGCAGCGCAGGACAGGACTATGGCTACACCTTC	CSAGQDYGYTF
TRBV18	TRBJ2-7	-	TRBD1	16	TGTGCCAGCTCAGCAGCCGGGACAGGGGGGCTTTACGAGCAGTACTTC	CASSAAGTGGLYEQYF
TRBV5-1	TRBJ2-7	-	TRBD2	14	TGCGCCAGCAGATCGACTAGCGGGGATTACGAGCAGTACTTC	CASRSTSGDYEQYF
TRBV7-2	TRBJ2-1	-	TRBD2	18	TGTGCCAGCAGCCTCCACGCAGCTAGCGGGGGGGCGGATAATGAGCAGTTCTTC	CASSLHAASGGADNEQFF
TRBV5-1	TRBJ1-2	-	-	14	TGCGCCAGCAGCTTGGGAGTTCGGGACTATGGCTACACCTTC	CASSLGVRDYGYTF
TRBV9	TRBJ2-1	-	-	15	TGTGCCAGCAGCGTAAGCCCAGCGGACTACAATGAGCAGTTCTTC	CASSVSPADYNEQFF
TRBV7-9	TRBJ1-1	-	-	14	TGTGCCAGCAGCTTAGCGGCCGGGCAGCTCAGAACTTTCTTT	CASSLAAGQLRTFF
TRBV18	TRBJ1-2	few	-	14	TGTGCCAGCTCACCGGAGCAGGACCGGAATGGCTACACCTTC	CASSPEQDRNGYTF
TRBV18	TRBJ1-1	-	-	13	TGTGCCAGCCCCGACAGGTACCGGACTGAAGCTTTCTTT	CASPDRYRTEAFF
TRBV11-3	TRBJ2-1	-	-	14	TGTGCCAGCAGCCCCTCTCGGGTAGGGGGGGAGCAGTTCTTC	CASSPSRVGGEQFF
TRBV10-3	TRBJ1-3	-	-	15	TGTGCCATCAGTGAGTCCAATCTGTCTGGAAACACCATATATTTT	CAISESNLSGNTIYF
TRBV11-2	TRBJ1-1	-	-	14	TGTGCCAGCAGCTTAGATCGCACGATTTTAGAAGCTTTCTTT	CASSLDRTILEAFF